Below, 22 T cell receptor beta chains from the same sample are listed, as sequenced in a study of shared clonotypes between healthy human individuals. This table comes from immunoSEQ multiplex PCR, and its TCRdb copy is limited to in-frame clones, with some not included. Here the sample spans about 470,000 clones, roughly 77% being singletons. Sequencing was performed on PBMCs. The source of these receptors is a woman in her thirties or forties in good health. Some clones in this sample may be carry-over from other donors' samples.

The J gene is TRBJ2-5, the V gene TRBV28; D assignment may be TRBD1 or TRBD2 (5 bases each). Germline CDR1 MDHEN, CDR2 SYDVKM. V shed 4 bases and J shed 4 bases, with 16 bases lying between them. This CDR3 spans 15 amino acids. Written as DNA, the CDR3 is TGTGCCAGCAGTTCGCCCCCGTCGAGGGGAGAGACCCAGTACTTC. This translates into CASSSPPSRGETQYF.

The gene calls are TRBV12-5 and TRBJ2-1; TRBD2 matches at 9 bases. The germline gives CDR1 LGHNT, CDR2 FRNRAP. The CDR3 covers 15 residues. V lost 2 bases to trimming and J lost 8 bases; unmatched junction nucleotides: 7. Here the CDR3 reads CASGLPRGLAYEQFF. The DNA of the CDR3 is TGTGCTAGTGGTTTGCCCCGCGGACTAGCGTATGAGCAGTTCTTC.

J is TRBJ1-2 and V is TRBV25-1; unclear D gene. The CDR3 is made up of 12 amino acids. V lost 1 base to trimming and J lost 5 bases, with 5 bases between them. Germline V gene sequence: CDR1 MGHDK, CDR2 SYGVNS. CDR3 sequence reads: CASSESTYGYTF. The CDR3 nucleotides read TGTGCCAGCAGTGAATCTACTTATGGCTACACCTTC.

A single count supports this clone. The rearrangement uses TRBV7-8 and TRBJ2-7; TRBD2 matches at 7 bases. This CDR3 has 16 residues. J was trimmed by 0 bases and V by 1 base; bases with no gene match: 6. Germline CDR1 and CDR2: SGHVS and FQNEAQ. The CDR3 region is CASSLGARDYSYEQYF. The CDR3 DNA reads TGTGCCAGCAGCTTAGGGGCCCGGGACTACTCCTACGAGCAGTACTTC. Using reference TRBV7-8 and TRBJ2-7 for the parts outside the CDR3, the full variable domain is GAGVSQSPRYKVAKRGQDVALRCDPISGHVSLFWYQQALGQGPEFLTYFQNEAQLDKSGLPSDRFFAERPEGSVSTLKIQRTQQEDSAVYLCASSLGARDYSYEQYFGPGTRLTVT.

V and J are TRBV6-6 and TRBJ2-7; TRBD1 might be the D (5 bases). The CDR3 contains 12 residues. Trimming stripped 10 bases from V and 2 bases from J, with 12 bases between. The germline CDR1 and CDR2 sequences are MNHNY and SVGAGI (reference sequence). The CDR3 here is CATKTETYEQYF. CDR3 coding DNA: TGTGCCACGAAGACAGAAACCTACGAGCAGTACTTC.

The chain has TRBV18 and TRBJ1-1, with no clear D. The CDR3 extends over 12 amino acids. Per germline, CDR1 KGHSH and CDR2 LQKENI. Between the trimmed V and J ends, which lost 4 bases and 1 base, there was a span of 4 bases. DNA for the CDR3: TGTGCCAGCTCACTCCGGAACACTGAAGCTTTCTTT. This translates into CASSLRNTEAFF.

This clone has a single count. Other DNA sequences in this specimen translate into the identical CDR3. The chain couples TRBV14 to TRBJ1-2; D is unresolved. The CDR3 is made up of 13 amino acids. Germline V gene lookup returns CDR1 SGHDN and CDR2 FVKESK. With 1 base removed from V and 4 bases from J, the gap between germline ends came to 7 bases. The CDR3 DNA is TGTGCCAGCAGCCAAGGAACGGCCTATGGCTACACCTTC. This encodes CASSQGTAYGYTF.

The V gene is TRBV7-8, the J gene TRBJ2-7, with 9 bases identical to TRBD2. After removal of 5 bases from V and 3 bases from J, the junction contained 5 bases not matched to a gene. This CDR3 has 14 residues. Germline loops: CDR1 SGHVS, CDR2 FQNEAQ. The CDR3 nucleotides are TGTGCCAGCAGCCCCGGACTAGCGAACTACGAGCAGTACTTC. This translates into CASSPGLANYEQYF.

V is TRBV18 and J is TRBJ2-3; D remains ambiguous. Per the germline V gene, CDR1 is KGHSH and CDR2 is LQKENI. V dropped 3 bases and J dropped 0 bases, with 7 bases sitting between them. There are 14 residues in the CDR3. CDR3 bases: TGTGCCAGCTCACCGGTGACTAGCACAGATACGCAGTATTTT. Encoded protein: CASSPVTSTDTQYF.

This clone was counted once. The chain recombines TRBV28 with TRBJ2-7; D is perhaps TRBD1 or TRBD2 (7 bases each). V was pared by 4 bases and J by 4 bases, with 14 bases between. CDR3 length equals 14 residues. The germline V gene encodes CDR1 MDHEN and CDR2 SYDVKM. The CDR3: CASSSPGGVYEQYF. CDR3 coding DNA: TGTGCCAGCAGTTCACCAGGGGGGGTATACGAGCAGTACTTC.

This chain links TRBV4-2 with TRBJ2-1; possible D gene TRBD1, 7 bases. Germline V gene sequence: CDR1 LGHNA, CDR2 YNFKEQ. Trimming took off 2 bases at V and 0 bases at J, with 17 bases between the two ends. The CDR3 is 18 amino acids. CDR3 loop: CASSQSAGQQYSYNEQFF. The CDR3 DNA reads TGTGCCAGCAGCCAATCTGCGGGACAGCAATACTCCTACAATGAGCAGTTCTTC.

J is TRBJ1-3 and V is TRBV19; unclear D gene. V lost 0 bases and J lost 4, with 10 bases in between. Germline assignment: CDR1 LNHDA and CDR2 SQIVND (reference sequence). This CDR3 region has 15 residues. This chain's CDR3 is CASSIDINKGNTIYF. The CDR3 bases are TGTGCCAGTAGTATAGATATCAACAAAGGAAACACCATATATTTT. The whole variable domain, filled in from reference TRBV19 and TRBJ1-3, reads DGGITQSPKYLFRKEGQNVTLSCEQNLNHDAMYWYRQDPGQGLRLIYYSQIVNDFQKGDIAEGYSVSREKKESFPLTVTSAQKNPTAFYLCASSIDINKGNTIYFGEGSWLTVV.

The J gene is TRBJ1-2, the V gene TRBV5-1, with a weak D call TRBD1 (6 bases). The CDR3 totals 16 residues. The V gene lost 0 bases and the J gene lost 8 bases, with 20 bases spanning the gap. From germline, CDR1 is SGHRS and CDR2 YFSETQ. The CDR3: CASSLAPDSGSWGYTF. The DNA for the CDR3 is TGCGCCAGCAGCTTGGCCCCGGACAGCGGCAGTTGGGGCTACACCTTC.

The J gene is TRBJ2-7, the V gene TRBV19; maybe TRBD1 (6 bases). From germline, CDR1 is LNHDA and CDR2 SQIVND (reference sequence). The length of the CDR3 is 14 residues. Trimming took 4 bases from V and 3 from J, leaving 13 bases between them. The CDR3 loop reads CASSTPTGVYEQYF. CDR3 nucleotides: TGTGCCAGTAGTACCCCGACAGGAGTCTACGAGCAGTACTTC.

This chain links TRBV6-1 with TRBJ2-3, with 7 bases aligning to TRBD1. The V segment lost 5 bases and the J segment 3 bases; nucleotides outside the gene matches: 5. The CDR3 spans 14 residues. The germline CDR1 and CDR2 sequences are MNHNS and SASEGT. The CDR3 coding sequence is TGTGCCAGCAGTCCTCCGGGACAGACAGATACGCAGTATTTT. This gives the protein CASSPPGQTDTQYF.

This clone was detected only a few times. The rearrangement uses TRBV7-7 and TRBJ2-2, with 8 bases matching TRBD1. The CDR3 runs 16 residues. V gave up 3 bases and J gave up 3 bases; unmatched junction bases: 6. The germline gives CDR1 SSHAT, CDR2 FNYEAQ (reference sequence). The CDR3 here is CASSLAGGADTGELFF. DNA for the CDR3: TGTGCCAGCAGCTTGGCAGGGGGCGCGGACACCGGGGAGCTGTTTTTT.

V and J are TRBV5-5 and TRBJ2-7; the match to TRBD1 covers 9 bases. V gave up 4 bases and J gave up 4 bases; unmatched junction bases: 9. The CDR3 spans 15 residues. Germline loops: CDR1 SGHKS, CDR2 YYEKEE (reference sequence). The CDR3 loop reads CASSRTGVGGYEQYF. CDR3 nucleotides: TGTGCCAGCAGCAGGACAGGGGTCGGAGGGTACGAGCAGTACTTC. The full variable domain, with the rest looked up from reference TRBV5-5 and TRBJ2-7, is DAGVTQSPTHLIKTRGQQVTLRCSPISGHKSVSWYQQVLGQGPQFIFQYYEKEERGRGNFPDRFSARQFPNYSSELNVNALLLGDSALYLCASSRTGVGGYEQYFGPGTRLTVT.

The chain joins TRBV5-4 to TRBJ1-4; D call uncertain. V shed 0 bases and J shed 2 bases, with 8 bases lying between them. Germline CDR1 SGHNT, CDR2 YYREEE (reference sequence). This CDR3 is 15 amino acids long. In nucleotides, the CDR3 is TGTGCCAGCAGCTTGGATGGCAGGACTAATGAAAAACTGTTTTTT. This gives the protein CASSLDGRTNEKLFF.

On this clone: A read error likely explains this, since a far larger clone differs by one base. This chain connects TRBV7-8 to TRBJ1-2; D gene unclear. The CDR3 covers 14 residues. Trimming pared 2 bases from V and 3 bases from J, leaving 10 bases between. The germline V gene encodes CDR1 SGHVS and CDR2 FQNEAQ. CDR3 protein: CASSLKGSDYGYTF. The CDR3 DNA is TGTGCCAGCAGCTTAAAAGGGAGTGACTATGGCTACACCTTC.

The chain recombines TRBV27 with TRBJ2-7; 7 bases are a match to TRBD1. The CDR3 length is 15 residues. V dropped 2 bases and J dropped 0; count of bases not matched to a gene: 4. Germline CDR1 reads MNHEY; CDR2 reads SMNVEV (reference sequence). The CDR3 region is CASSLRGRSSYEQYF. CDR3 sequence (DNA): TGTGCCAGCAGTTTAAGGGGGCGCAGCTCCTACGAGCAGTACTTC.

The chain employs TRBV5-1 and TRBJ2-2, with unresolved D. The germline V gene encodes CDR1 SGHRS and CDR2 YFSETQ. Trimming shortened V by 1 base and J by 6 bases, and 13 bases separated the two germline ends. This CDR3 comprises 15 residues. This CDR3 is CASSLSRIGAGELFF. CDR3 DNA: TGCGCCAGCAGCTTGAGTCGCATTGGGGCCGGGGAGCTGTTTTTT.

The chain carries TRBV14 and TRBJ2-1; D is undetermined. CDR1 SGHDN and CDR2 FVKESK come from the germline V gene. With 4 bases removed from V and 2 bases from J, the gap between germline ends came to 6 bases. The CDR3 extends over 13 amino acids. The CDR3 sequence: CASSPRTYNEQFF. The CDR3 DNA sequence: TGTGCCAGCAGCCCCCGAACCTACAATGAGCAGTTCTTC.